These 21 T cell receptor beta chains came from one sample sequenced in a study of shared clonotypes between healthy human individuals. Sequenced by immunoSEQ multiplex PCR; TCRdb stores in-frame clones only, minus some. The table records about 460,000 clones, around 77% of them present only once. Sequenced: PBMCs. The receptors stem from a woman aged 40 to 49 in good health. Some clones in this sample may be carry-over from other donors' samples.

The CDR3 sequence: CASSSMDRMRETQYF. The CDR3 DNA follows: TGTGCCAGCAGCTCGATGGACAGGATGAGAGAGACCCAGTACTTC. The J gene is TRBJ2-5, the V gene TRBV7-7, with 7 bases lining up with TRBD1. CDR3 size: 15 residues. With 4 bases clipped from V and 4 bases from J, the junction kept 9 bases outside the gene matches. Germline V gives CDR1 SSHAT, CDR2 FNYEAQ (reference sequence).

The CDR3 sequence is CASRLVQGSDEKLFF. CDR3 bases: TGTGCAAGTCGCTTAGTGCAGGGGTCGGATGAAAAACTGTTTTTT. The V call is TRBV12-2, the J call TRBJ1-4; the tabulated D call, TRBD1, remains unverified against the DNA. TRBV12-2 corresponds to a pseudogene. The CDR3 contains 15 residues.

Details on this clone: This CDR3 fails to terminate in the conserved phenylalanine or tryptophan, so it likely reflects a read error. V usage is TRBV6-5 and J usage is TRBJ2-7; 7 bases agree with TRBD2. Germline V CDR1 and CDR2: MNHEY, SVGAGI. The CDR3 spans 13 residues. J lost 4 bases, V lost 6 bases, and 6 bases had no gene match. The CDR3 bases are TGTGCCAGCAGGCCTCCAGCGGGGTACGAGCAGTACCTC. Amino acid sequence: CASRPPAGYEQYL.

This chain uses TRBV11-2 with TRBJ1-1; 11 bases agree with TRBD1. J was trimmed by 6 bases and V by 5 bases; bases with no gene match: 5. The germline CDR1 and CDR2 sequences are SGHAT and FQNNGV. The CDR3 extends over 14 amino acids. CDR3 sequence reads: CASSRGQGASEAFF. The CDR3 nucleotides read TGTGCCAGCAGCCGCGGACAGGGGGCTTCTGAAGCTTTCTTT. Using reference TRBV11-2 and TRBJ1-1 for the parts outside the CDR3, the full variable domain is EAGVAQSPRYKIIEKRQSVAFWCNPISGHATLYWYQQILGQGPKLLIQFQNNGVVDDSQLPKDRFSAERLKGVDSTLKIQPAKLEDSAVYLCASSRGQGASEAFFGQGTRLTVV.

The chain links TRBV9 to TRBJ2-3; 10 bases are shared with TRBD2. Germline V gene lookup returns CDR1 SGDLS and CDR2 YYNGEE. With V trimmed by 1 base and J by 5 bases, 10 bases remained unmatched. The CDR3 loop spans 17 amino acids. This CDR3 reads CASSVMSGRAKVDTQYF. The CDR3 nucleotides are TGTGCCAGCAGCGTAATGAGCGGGAGGGCCAAAGTAGATACGCAGTATTTT.

This rearrangement joins TRBV30 to TRBJ1-5; D remains unclear. Trimming stripped 2 bases from V and 3 bases from J, with 11 bases between. The germline V gene has CDR1 GTSNPN and CDR2 SVGIG (reference sequence). There are 14 residues in the CDR3. In nucleotides, the CDR3 is TGTGCCTGGAGTTTCGGCAGGTACAATCAGCCCCAGCATTTT. Its translation: CAWSFGRYNQPQHF.

V gene TRBV9 combines with J gene TRBJ2-1; no clear D. This CDR3 has 15 amino acids. Germline values: CDR1 SGDLS, CDR2 YYNGEE. The V end lost 0 bases, the J end lost 6 bases, and 13 bases lay between the germline ends. The CDR3 loop is CASSVGRSWGNEQFF. The CDR3 nucleotides are TGTGCCAGCAGCGTAGGTCGGAGTTGGGGCAATGAGCAGTTCTTC.

This clone was detected once. Given a far larger clone just one base away, this is likely a sequencing read error. V and J are TRBV29-1 and TRBJ2-3, with 13 bases matching TRBD2. Trimming cost V 6 bases and J 4 bases; bases outside gene matches: 4. The length of the CDR3 is 14 residues. Looked up from germline, CDR1 is SQVTM and CDR2 is ANQGSEA. CDR3: CSVGTSGNPDTQYF. The CDR3 DNA follows: TGCAGCGTCGGGACTAGCGGGAACCCAGATACGCAGTATTTT.

The chain employs TRBV11-2 and TRBJ2-3, with D possibly being TRBD2 (5 bases). This CDR3 has 15 amino acids. V gave up 4 bases and J gave up 0 bases, with 11 bases separating them. Germline V gives CDR1 SGHAT, CDR2 FQNNGV. CDR3 nucleotide sequence: TGTGCCAGCAGCTCCGGACGGACTAGCACAGATACGCAGTATTTT. Its translation is CASSSGRTSTDTQYF.

CDR3 protein: CASSPHYIQYF. The CDR3, as DNA: TGTGCCAGCAGCCCCCATTACATTCAGTACTTC. The chain has TRBV11-2 and TRBJ2-4; D is uncertain. V was clipped by 5 bases and J by 8 bases, with 7 bases between them. Germline CDR1 reads SGHAT; CDR2 reads FQNNGV. The CDR3 has 11 residues.

This clone has just a few counts. The V and J genes are TRBV11-1 and TRBJ2-7; maybe TRBD1 (5 bases). The V and J ends lost 1 base and 3 bases respectively, with 10 bases between them. The germline V gene encodes CDR1 SGHAT and CDR2 FQDESV (reference sequence). The CDR3 covers 14 residues. Written as DNA, the CDR3 is TGTGCCAGCAGCTTAGGGACACAAATCTACGAGCAGTACTTC. Its protein is CASSLGTQIYEQYF.

The CDR3 bases are TGCAGCGTTGAAAGGACTAGCGGGTCGAGGGGCCCAGATACGCAGTATTTT. This codes for CSVERTSGSRGPDTQYF. V usage is TRBV29-1 and J usage is TRBJ2-3, with 11 bases matching TRBD2. Germline CDR1 and CDR2: SQVTM and ANQGSEA. CDR3 length: 17 amino acids. J gave up 4 bases and V 2 bases, and 11 bases lay outside the gene matches.

On this clone: The junction departs from germline at one end; a sequencing error may be responsible. Other DNA sequences in this sample translate to the same CDR3. The rearrangement links TRBV5-1 to TRBJ2-3; TRBD1 or TRBD2 may be the D gene (5 bases each). The CDR3 extends over 15 amino acids. Looked up from germline, CDR1 is SGHRS and CDR2 is YFSETQ. CDR3 region: CASSLGPSSTDTQYF. CDR3 sequence (DNA): TGTGCCAGCAGCTTGGGACCATCTAGCACAGATACGCAGTATTTT. Based on the CDR3 plus reference TRBV5-1 and TRBJ2-3, the full variable domain is KAGVTQTPRYLIKTRGQQVTLSCSPISGHRSVSWYQQTPGQGLQFLFEYFSETQRNKGNFPGRFSGRQFSNSRSEMNVSTLELGDSALYLCASSLGPSSTDTQYFGPGTRLTVL.

To note about this clone: With a much larger clone just one base away, this may be a read error. This specimen includes other DNA sequences encoding the same CDR3. The chain links TRBV7-3 to TRBJ2-5; TRBD1 might be the D (6 bases). The CDR3 contains 14 residues. Germline V CDR1 and CDR2: SGHTA, FQGTGA. With 2 bases removed from V and 11 bases from J, the gap between germline ends came to 18 bases. CDR3 nucleotide sequence: TGTGCCAGCAGCTTAGATCACAGGGCCAACGAACAGTACTTC. Amino acid sequence: CASSLDHRANEQYF.

CDR3 sequence reads: CASSWTGGLTEAFF. CDR3 nucleotides: TGCGCCAGCAGCTGGACAGGGGGCCTGACTGAAGCTTTCTTT. The chain carries TRBV5-1 and TRBJ1-1; 11 bases match TRBD1. This CDR3 spans 14 amino acids. Germline CDR1 reads SGHRS; CDR2 reads YFSETQ. J was trimmed by 5 bases and V by 3 bases; bases with no gene match: 3.

The rearrangement uses TRBV19 and TRBJ2-5; D perhaps matches TRBD1 (6 bases). The CDR3 consists of 14 residues. Per germline, CDR1 LNHDA and CDR2 SQIVND (reference sequence). V gave up 6 bases and J gave up 5 bases, with 16 bases separating them. The CDR3 bases are TGTGCCAGTAGAGGGAACAGGGCTTCGGAGACCCAGTACTTC. This encodes CASRGNRASETQYF.

Of note for this clone: A much larger clone lies one base from this, so it may be a read error. V is TRBV5-1 and J is TRBJ2-7; 8 bases match TRBD1. CDR3 length: 14 amino acids. V shed 3 bases and J 3 bases; nucleotides not matched to a gene: 5. The germline V gene has CDR1 SGHRS and CDR2 YFSETQ. CDR3 sequence reads: CASSYNDRGYEQYF. The CDR3 bases are TGCGCCAGCAGCTATAACGACAGGGGCTACGAGCAGTACTTC. The entire variable domain, with the rest obtained from reference TRBV5-1 and TRBJ2-7, is as follows: KAGVTQTPRYLIKTRGQQVTLSCSPISGHRSVSWYQQTPGQGLQFLFEYFSETQRNKGNFPGRFSGRQFSNSRSEMNVSTLELGDSALYLCASSYNDRGYEQYFGPGTRLTVT.

The gene calls are TRBV7-2 and TRBJ1-5, with a tentative D call TRBD1 (5 bases). The CDR3 is made up of 14 amino acids. Trimming pared 2 bases from V and 4 bases from J, leaving 9 bases between. CDR1 and CDR2 (germline): SGHTA, FQGNSA. CDR3 sequence reads: CASSLTTVNQPQHF. As DNA, the CDR3 is TGTGCCAGCAGCTTAACGACAGTAAATCAGCCCCAGCATTTT. Filled out from reference TRBV7-2 and TRBJ1-5, the complete variable domain reads GAGVSQSPSNKVTEKGKDVELRCDPISGHTALYWYRQSLGQGLEFLIYFQGNSAPDKSGLPSDRFSAERTGGSVSTLTIQRTQQEDSAVYLCASSLTTVNQPQHFGDGTRLSIL.

This chain uses TRBV19 with TRBJ2-7, with D maybe TRBD1 (6 bases). The ends were cut back, 4 bases at V and 1 base at J, with 14 bases in the middle. The CDR3 totals 15 residues. Germline CDR1 LNHDA, CDR2 SQIVND (reference sequence). The chain's CDR3 is CASSTGTLGSYEQYF. As DNA, the CDR3 is TGTGCCAGTAGTACGGGGACATTAGGTTCCTACGAGCAGTACTTC.

The rearrangement uses TRBV28 and TRBJ1-1; 8 nucleotides agree with TRBD1. Trimming removed 8 bases from V and 4 bases from J; junction bases left unmatched: 9. CDR3 length: 14 amino acids. Germline CDR1 and CDR2: MDHEN and SYDVKM. CDR3 sequence: CASWRQGTFTEAFF. The DNA of the CDR3 is TGTGCCAGCTGGCGACAGGGGACGTTCACTGAAGCTTTCTTT. Combining the CDR3 with reference TRBV28 and TRBJ1-1 gives the whole variable domain DVKVTQSSRYLVKRTGEKVFLECVQDMDHENMFWYRQDPGLGLRLIYFSYDVKMKEKGDIPEGYSVSREKKERFSLILESASTNQTSMYLCASWRQGTFTEAFFGQGTRLTVV.

V is TRBV7-2 and J is TRBJ1-1; 11 bases are a match to TRBD1. The CDR3 extends over 15 amino acids. V was pared by 5 bases and J by 5 bases, with 7 bases of the junction left unmatched. Per the germline V gene, CDR1 is SGHTA and CDR2 is FQGNSA. CDR3 DNA sequence: TGTGCCAGCAGCACCCGGACAGGGGGCGATACTGAAGCTTTCTTT. Amino acids: CASSTRTGGDTEAFF. Full variable domain (outside the CDR3, taken from reference TRBV7-2 and TRBJ1-1): GAGVSQSPSNKVTEKGKDVELRCDPISGHTALYWYRQSLGQGLEFLIYFQGNSAPDKSGLPSDRFSAERTGGSVSTLTIQRTQQEDSAVYLCASSTRTGGDTEAFFGQGTRLTVV.